The clone carrying this TCR beta chain has more than one count but fewer than ten. What it recognizes is unknown. Sequencing targeted expressed TCRB transcripts, as all isolated RNA had been reverse transcribed. Method: immunoSEQ multiplex PCR; TCRdb's copy keeps in-frame clones and lacks some. The sample consists of hundreds of thousands of clones, about 17% of them appearing once. Trimming shortened V by 6 bases and J by 0 bases, and 14 bases separated the two germline ends. There are 15 residues in the CDR3. Per the germline V gene, CDR1 is KGHSH and CDR2 is LQKENI. Sorted CD4+ subsets: naive, central memory, regulatory, stem cell-like memory (CD45RO/CCR7/CD25/CD127/CD95/CD27 panel). The sample belongs to a study of beta chain features in type 1 diabetes. Study-wide context: Sorted cells numbering around 110,000,000 were examined across all samples. Overall study results and limits: Insertion counts at VDJ junctions were lower in type 1 diabetes patients, who also showed more deletions there. The question of HLA type influencing TCRB rearrangement was one that remained unresolved here.

The sequence was collected from a woman between 18 and 30 years old in good health. The chain carries TRBV18 and TRBJ1-1, with a weak D call TRBD1 (5 bases). The sequencing input was naive CD4+ T cells from blood. The CDR3 DNA reads as TGTGCCAGCTCGCCAGTGACAGCGATGAACACTGAAGCTTTCTTT. This sequence encodes CASSPVTAMNTEAFF.